Listed below are T cell receptor beta chains from one sample, sequenced in a study of blood T cells in healthy people across ages. TCRdb called the 5' RACE reads again in MiXCR, with one record for every CDR3 protein. The sample records about a million distinct CDR3 sequences, roughly 50% being singletons. Source material: blood. Receptors originate from a man aged 25 to 40 in good health. Both conserved end residues are part of each CDR3. Each record gives: J gene, V gene, D gene, clone size, CDR3 DNA, CDR3 protein. A D gene is named only where the DNA matches it firmly. Size is omitted from some rows. Given values are once, few, many or a class for expanded clones.

TRBJ2-5,TRBV9,TRBD2,NA,TGTGCCAGCAGCGTACGTGGTAGCGGGGGACAAACCGAAGAGACCCAGTACTTC,CASSVRGSGGQTEETQYF
TRBJ2-5,TRBV28,NA,NA,TGTGCCAGCAGTCCTACCGCCGGGGGCGAGACCCAGTACTTC,CASSPTAGGETQYF
TRBJ2-3,TRBV6-1,NA,few,TGTGCCAGCATTGGAGGACATAAACACACAGATACGCAGTATTTT,CASIGGHKHTDTQYF
TRBJ1-1,TRBV12-3/TRBV12-4,NA,few,TGTGCCAGTCTGATGACAGAAGACACTGAAGCTTTCTTT,CASLMTEDTEAFF
TRBJ2-7,TRBV6-6,TRBD1,NA,TGTGCCAGCAGGGATACCGGGACAGGGGGACCTTACGAGCAGTACTTC,CASRDTGTGGPYEQYF
TRBJ1-6,TRBV12-3/TRBV12-4,NA,few,TGTGCCAGCAGGACGAGGGGCAACTATAATTCACCCCTCCACTTT,CASRTRGNYNSPLHF
TRBJ2-5,TRBV7-2,NA,few,TGTGCCAGCAGCTACGGGACAAACAGGCGAGAGACCCAGTACTTC,CASSYGTNRRETQYF
TRBJ1-2,TRBV6-2/TRBV6-3,NA,NA,TGTGCCAGCACCACTTCTTCGACAGGACTCTATGGCTACACCTTC,CASTTSSTGLYGYTF
TRBJ2-3,TRBV10-3,NA,NA,TGTGCCATCAGCCCGCGCGGCGACTCTAGCACAGATACGCAGTATTTT,CAISPRGDSSTDTQYF
TRBJ2-3,TRBV20-1,TRBD2,NA,TGCAGTGCTGTCCTGGCTAGCGGACTAGATACGCAGTATTTT,CSAVLASGLDTQYF